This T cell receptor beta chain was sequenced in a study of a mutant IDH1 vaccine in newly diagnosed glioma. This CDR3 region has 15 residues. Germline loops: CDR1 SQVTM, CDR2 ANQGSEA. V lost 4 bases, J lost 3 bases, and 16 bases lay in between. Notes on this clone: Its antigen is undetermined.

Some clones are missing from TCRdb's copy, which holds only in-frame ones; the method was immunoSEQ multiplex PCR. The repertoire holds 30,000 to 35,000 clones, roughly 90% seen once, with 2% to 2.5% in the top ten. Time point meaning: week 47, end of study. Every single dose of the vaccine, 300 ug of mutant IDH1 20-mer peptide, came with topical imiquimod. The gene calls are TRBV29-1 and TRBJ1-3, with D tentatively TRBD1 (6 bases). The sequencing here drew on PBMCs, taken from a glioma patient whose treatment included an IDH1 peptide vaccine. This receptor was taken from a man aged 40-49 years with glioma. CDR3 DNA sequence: TGCAGCGTTGGAGGACAGTTAGACTTTGGAAACACCATATATTTT. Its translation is CSVGGQLDFGNTIYF.